This is a list of T cell receptor beta chains from one sample in a study of blood T cell repertoires in COVID-19. The method was immunoSEQ multiplex PCR; TCRdb's version includes in-frame clones alone and lacks a portion of them. The sample lists about 120,000 clones; approximately 87% were seen once. The sequencing sample was made of peripheral blood. All receptors derive from a man aged 60 to 75 with acute or convalescent COVID-19. Each CDR3 is given with its conserved first and last residue. D genes are given only for firm matches. Expanded clones are given a class, and other clones once, few, many or no size at all.

>TRBJ2-7|NA|NA|TRBV11-2
CASSEEAGTYEQYF
TGTGCCAGCAGCGAGGAAGCGGGCACCTACGAGCAGTACTTC
>TRBJ1-5|TRBD1|NA|TRBV15
CATSRDLGQGIDQPQHF
TGTGCCACCAGCAGAGATCTGGGACAGGGGATAGATCAGCCCCAGCATTTT
>TRBJ2-3|TRBD2|NA|TRBV30
CAWSVQRDASTDTQYF
TGTGCCTGGAGTGTCCAGCGGGATGCTAGCACAGATACGCAGTATTTT
>TRBJ1-2|NA|few|TRBV3-1/TRBV3-2
CASSPGGGAVVGYTF
TGTGCCAGCAGCCCGGGTGGGGGCGCGGTCGTCGGCTACACCTTC
>TRBJ2-6|NA|NA|TRBV27
CASSSSGVNTGANVLTF
TGTGCCAGCAGTTCCTCAGGGGTAAACACTGGGGCCAACGTCCTGACTTTC
>TRBJ2-3|NA|NA|TRBV27
CASSPRRDGTDTQYF
TGTGCCAGCAGCCCGAGGCGGGACGGCACAGATACGCAGTATTTT
>TRBJ1-5|TRBD1|few|TRBV2
CASSQGDSNQPQHF
TGTGCCAGCAGTCAGGGGGATAGCAATCAGCCCCAGCATTTT
>TRBJ2-2|NA|NA|TRBV28
CASSGGAGSTGELFF
TGTGCCAGCAGTGGGGGGGCAGGGAGCACCGGGGAGCTGTTTTTT
>TRBJ1-2|NA|NA|TRBV12-3/TRBV12-4
CASSNLGGGYTF
TGTGCCAGCAGCAACCTAGGGGGTGGCTACACCTTC
>TRBJ1-1|TRBD1|NA|TRBV28
CASSPGQGGTEAFF
TGTGCCAGCAGCCCAGGACAGGGAGGAACTGAAGCTTTCTTT
>TRBJ1-1|TRBD1|NA|TRBV5-4
CASSLQTGIYTEAFF
TGTGCCAGCAGCCTGCAGACAGGGATTTACACTGAAGCTTTCTTT
>TRBJ2-3|NA|once|TRBV5-5
CASSLEGGLGRDTQYF
TGTGCCAGCAGCTTGGAGGGAGGACTCGGAAGGGATACGCAGTATTTT
>TRBJ1-2|TRBD1|NA|TRBV15
CATSRGQGHYGYTF
TGTGCCACCAGCAGGGGACAGGGACACTATGGCTACACCTTC
>TRBJ2-5|TRBD1|NA|TRBV3-1/TRBV3-2
CATERDRGQETQYF
TGTGCCACCGAACGCGACAGGGGTCAAGAGACCCAGTACTTC
>TRBJ2-7|TRBD1|NA|TRBV9
CASSVGTGEGYEQYF
TGTGCCAGCAGCGTTGGGACAGGGGAGGGCTACGAGCAGTACTTC
>TRBJ1-5|NA|few|TRBV7-9
CASSLSSQPQHF
TGTGCCAGCAGCTTATCATCACAGCCCCAGCATTTT
>TRBJ1-1|TRBD1|NA|TRBV5-1
CASSLEGGVSNTEAFF
TGCGCCAGCAGCTTGGAAGGGGGCGTGTCGAACACTGAAGCTTTCTTT
>TRBJ2-2|TRBD1|NA|TRBV19
CASSLGQVNTGELFF
TGTGCCAGCTCCCTTGGACAGGTGAACACCGGGGAGCTGTTTTTT
>TRBJ2-3|TRBD2|NA|TRBV29-1
CSVEGLAKNTQYF
TGCAGCGTTGAGGGACTAGCGAAGAATACGCAGTATTTT
>TRBJ2-1|NA|NA|TRBV30
CAWSEDSRPYNEQFF
TGTGCCTGGAGTGAAGACTCCCGACCTTACAATGAGCAGTTCTTC
>TRBJ1-1|NA|NA|TRBV28
CASSPSWSLNTEAFF
TGTGCCAGCTCACCATCTTGGAGTTTGAACACTGAAGCTTTCTTT
>TRBJ2-3|TRBD2|NA|TRBV9
CASSRGLAGWGQYF
TGTGCCAGCAGCAGGGGACTAGCGGGATGGGGGCAGTATTTT
>TRBJ2-2|NA|NA|TRBV28
CASSWQGNTGELFF
TGTGCCAGCAGTTGGCAGGGCAACACCGGGGAGCTGTTTTTT
>TRBJ1-2|TRBD1|NA|TRBV28
CASRGRGRHGYTF
TGTGCCAGCAGGGGTAGGGGGCGGCATGGCTACACCTTC
>TRBJ1-1|NA|NA|TRBV5-1
CASSPNRGMSTEAFF
TGCGCCAGCAGCCCAAATAGGGGTATGTCCACTGAAGCTTTCTTT
>TRBJ1-2|NA|NA|TRBV6-5
CASNLDRLYGYTF
TGTGCCAGCAACCTCGACAGGCTTTATGGCTACACCTTC
>TRBJ2-7|NA|NA|TRBV9
CASSVGLDSYEQYF
TGTGCCAGCAGCGTAGGGCTTGATTCCTACGAGCAGTACTTC
>TRBJ2-5|NA|NA|TRBV7-8
CASSLRDARQETQYF
TGTGCCAGCAGCTTGCGGGATGCTCGTCAAGAGACCCAGTACTTC
>TRBJ1-1|NA|NA|TRBV11-3
CASSSTRYTEAFF
TGTGCCAGCAGCTCGACCAGGTACACTGAAGCTTTCTTT
>TRBJ2-3|TRBD2|NA|TRBV3-1/TRBV3-2
CASSPSTQLAGGDTQYF
TGTGCCAGCAGCCCCAGTACCCAACTAGCGGGAGGAGATACGCAGTATTTT
>TRBJ1-4|NA|few|TRBV7-9
CASSRTQVNEKLFF
TGTGCCAGCAGTCGAACTCAGGTTAATGAAAAACTGTTTTTT